These T cell receptor beta chains were read from a single sample in a study of cytomegalovirus exposure and HLA in healthy donors. The assay was immunoSEQ multiplex PCR, and TCRdb's table has in-frame clones only and misses some. The data hold about 93,000 clones, with around 81% observed a single time. Specimen: PBMCs. These receptors all come from a man under 40 in good health and CMV-seronegative. Both conserved end residues are part of each CDR3. The order of the fields is V gene, J gene, D gene, clone size, CDR3 DNA, CDR3 protein. The D gene is left open where the match is weak. Expanded clones are given a class, and other clones once, few, many or no size at all.

>TRBV5-4|TRBJ1-5|.|.
TGTGCCAGCAGCTTTGGACCAGGGTCCCAGCCCCAGCATTTT
CASSFGPGSQPQHF
>TRBV9|TRBJ2-3|.|.
TGTGCCAGCAGCCCAGAGACGGGCGGGATGACAGATACGCAGTATTTT
CASSPETGGMTDTQYF
>TRBV9|TRBJ1-2|.|.
TGTGCCAGCAGGGACGGGATCTATGGCTACACCTTC
CASRDGIYGYTF
>TRBV9|TRBJ2-1|TRBD2|.
TGTGCCAGCAGCGTAGAGGCGGGAGTGGGTCAGAGCTCCTACAATGAGCAGTTCTTC
CASSVEAGVGQSSYNEQFF
>TRBV10-3|TRBJ1-3|TRBD1|.
TGTGCCATCAGTGAGAGAGAGAAGACAGGGAACGACGGGAACACCATATATTTT
CAISEREKTGNDGNTIYF
>TRBV5-1|TRBJ2-3|TRBD1|.
TGCGCCAGCAGCTTGGGACAGGGTATGGATACGCAGTATTTT
CASSLGQGMDTQYF
>TRBV7-2|TRBJ1-2|.|.
TGTGCCAGCAGCTTAGCGCAGACTTCTAACTATGGCTACACCTTC
CASSLAQTSNYGYTF
>TRBV6-5|TRBJ1-1|.|few
TGTGCCAGCAGTTACTCGGGGAGCGGGGAAGCTTTCTTT
CASSYSGSGEAFF
>TRBV27|TRBJ2-3|.|.
TGTGCCAGCAGTTTCCCGGGAACAGGGCGGGATACGCAGTATTTT
CASSFPGTGRDTQYF
>TRBV18|TRBJ1-1|.|.
TGTGCCAGCTCACCACAAGGGGGTACTGAAGCTTTCTTT
CASSPQGGTEAFF
>TRBV5-1|TRBJ2-3|.|.
TGCGCCAGCAGCTTGGAGTCGGCGGGGGCTCGCGGTACGCAGTATTTT
CASSLESAGARGTQYF
>TRBV5-1|TRBJ1-2|TRBD1|.
TGCGCCAGCAGCTTGGGAGCAGGGGGCTTTGATGGCTACACCTTC
CASSLGAGGFDGYTF
>TRBV19|TRBJ1-1|.|.
TGTGCCAGTACTGTGGTCGGGAACACTGAAGCTTTCTTT
CASTVVGNTEAFF
>TRBV19|TRBJ2-3|TRBD1|.
TGTGCCAGTAGAGAGGACAGGCCCGCATCAGATACGCAGTATTTT
CASREDRPASDTQYF
>TRBV7-2|TRBJ2-7|TRBD1|.
TGTGCCAGCAGCACCCCGGACAGGGGGGAATTTGGGCAGTACTTC
CASSTPDRGEFGQYF
>TRBV5-1|TRBJ1-2|TRBD1|once
TGCGCCAGCAGCTTGGGGACAGGGGGTGGCTACACCTTC
CASSLGTGGGYTF
>TRBV6-5|TRBJ1-2|TRBD1|.
TGTGCCAGCAGTGGACAGGGGTCGTACTATGGCTACACCTTC
CASSGQGSYYGYTF
>TRBV14|TRBJ2-1|.|.
TGTGCCAGCAGCCAAACCCCTGCAGGCTCCTACAATGAGCAGTTCTTC
CASSQTPAGSYNEQFF
>TRBV15|TRBJ2-3|TRBD2|.
TGTGCCACCAGCCGAAAACTAGCGGGAGGGCCCCGCGGGGAGAAGGGGACGCAGTATTTT
CATSRKLAGGPRGEKGTQYF
>TRBV4-1|TRBJ1-1|.|.
TGCGCCAGCAGCCAAGATCCATGGCAGTTCAACACTGAAGCTTTCTTT
CASSQDPWQFNTEAFF
>TRBV10-3|TRBJ2-3|TRBD2|.
TGTGCCATCAGTGGGACTAGCCTTGGGTCAGATACGCAGTATTTT
CAISGTSLGSDTQYF
>TRBV13|TRBJ1-1|.|.
TGTGCCAGCATGTCCCGGGGTACTGAAGCTTTCTTT
CASMSRGTEAFF
>TRBV6-1|TRBJ2-1|.|.
TGTGCCAGCAGTGGATCCCCCGGGGTTGAGCAGTTCTTC
CASSGSPGVEQFF
>TRBV4-2|TRBJ2-3|.|.
TGTGCCAGCAGCCAAGGTTTGGCGGGGCCAGATACGCAGTATTTT
CASSQGLAGPDTQYF
>TRBV19|TRBJ2-1|.|once
TGTGCCAGTAGTATACGGGTAGGTGAGCAGTTCTTC
CASSIRVGEQFF
>TRBV6-1|TRBJ1-2|TRBD1|.
TGTGCCAGCAGTGAAATGGACAGGGAATATGGCTACACCTTC
CASSEMDREYGYTF
>TRBV27|TRBJ2-5|TRBD1|.
TGTGCCAGCAGTTCAGACGACAGGGGCATTAGTGAGACCCAGTACTTC
CASSSDDRGISETQYF
>TRBV7-2|TRBJ1-4|.|.
TGTGCCAGCAGCTTAGTTGGTGAGGGAAGTCGGGAAAAACTGTTTTTT
CASSLVGEGSREKLFF
>TRBV10-3|TRBJ2-7|TRBD1|.
TGTGCCATCAGAATCTCGGGACAGGGTGTTGAGCAGTACTTC
CAIRISGQGVEQYF
>TRBV14|TRBJ1-2|.|.
TGTGCCAGCAGCCAAAAACAGGGATCCTATGGCTACACCTTC
CASSQKQGSYGYTF
>TRBV6-6|TRBJ2-5|.|.
TGTGCCAGCAGTTACTCCCGCGGGGGCTCCCAAGAGACCCAGTACTTC
CASSYSRGGSQETQYF
>TRBV19|TRBJ2-7|TRBD2|.
TGTGCCAGTAGTCCTCGGACTAGCGGGGCCTACGAGCAGTACTTC
CASSPRTSGAYEQYF
>TRBV7-9|TRBJ1-1|TRBD1|.
TGTGCCAGCAGCTTCTCCAGGACAGGGTCCATGAACACTGAAGCTTTCTTT
CASSFSRTGSMNTEAFF
>TRBV19|TRBJ2-7|.|.
TGTGCCAGTAGCATCACTAGTGGCTACGAGCAGTACTTC
CASSITSGYEQYF
>TRBV9|TRBJ2-5|TRBD1|.
TGTGCCAGCAGCGTAACTGGGACAGGGTATGAGACCCAGTACTTC
CASSVTGTGYETQYF
>TRBV5-1|TRBJ2-5|TRBD2|.
TGCGCCAGCAGCTTGGCCAGCGGGGGAATGGAGACCCAGTACTTC
CASSLASGGMETQYF
>TRBV7-2|TRBJ1-2|.|.
TGTGCCAGCAGCCCCTTGGACAGCTACTATGGCTACACCTTC
CASSPLDSYYGYTF
>TRBV10-3|TRBJ1-1|TRBD1|few
TGTGCCATCAGGCTAGACAGGGCCACTGAAGCTTTCTTT
CAIRLDRATEAFF
>TRBV9|TRBJ2-3|.|.
TGTGCCAGCAGCGTCGGGACTGCAGGCACAGATACGCAGTATTTT
CASSVGTAGTDTQYF
>TRBV7-2|TRBJ2-1|TRBD2|once
TGTGCCAGCAGCCTAGGACTAGCGGGGAACAATGAGCAGTTCTTC
CASSLGLAGNNEQFF
>TRBV15|TRBJ2-5|TRBD2|.
TGTGCCACCAGCAGAGGGCTAGCGGGAGGGGAGACCCAGTACTTC
CATSRGLAGGETQYF
>TRBV9|TRBJ2-1|TRBD2|once
TGTGCCAGCAGCGTAGGTAGCGGGAGGGCGGGCAATGAGCAGTTCTTC
CASSVGSGRAGNEQFF
>TRBV5-6|TRBJ2-2|.|.
TGTGCCAGCAGCTTCGGACTACCAACCACCGGGGAGCTGTTTTTT
CASSFGLPTTGELFF
>TRBV2|TRBJ1-5|.|.
TGTGCCAGCAGTGAACAGAAAGTCAATCAGCCCCAGCATTTT
CASSEQKVNQPQHF
>TRBV5-1|TRBJ1-6|TRBD1|.
TGCGCCAGCAGCTTGGCGAGACAGGGGGCGAATAATTCACCCCTCCACTTT
CASSLARQGANNSPLHF
>TRBV27|TRBJ2-7|.|.
TGTGCCAGCAGTCTGTATAGAGGCTACGAGCAGTACTTC
CASSLYRGYEQYF
>TRBV5-1|TRBJ2-7|TRBD1|.
TGCGCCAGCAGCTCGGGACAGGGGGCCCGATCCTACGAGCAGTACTTC
CASSSGQGARSYEQYF
>TRBV7-6|TRBJ1-4|TRBD1|.
TGTGCCAGCAGCTTAGGGGTGGGACAGGGCGATGAAAAACTGTTTTTT
CASSLGVGQGDEKLFF
>TRBV19|TRBJ1-3|TRBD1|.
TGTGCCAGCAGACAGGGACGCTCTGGAAACACCATATATTTT
CASRQGRSGNTIYF
>TRBV19|TRBJ1-4|.|.
TGTGCCAGTATAAGCAGGGGTAGTGAAAAACTGTTTTTT
CASISRGSEKLFF
>TRBV19|TRBJ1-2|.|once
TGTGCCAGTAACAAGGTCTTAGCCCAAGTTAGCTATGGCTACACCTTC
CASNKVLAQVSYGYTF
>TRBV10-3|TRBJ2-2|TRBD1|few
TGTGCCATCAGTGAGTCCGACAGGGGACAATCTAAGGCCGGGGAGCTGTTTTTT
CAISESDRGQSKAGELFF
>TRBV29-1|TRBJ1-2|TRBD1|once
TGCAGCGTCCCAACCGTCGGGCAGGGGGCGCATGGCTACACCTTC
CSVPTVGQGAHGYTF
>TRBV7-7|TRBJ2-5|TRBD2|.
TGTGCCAGCAGCTTAGGGGGGGGGATGGAGACCCAGTACTTC
CASSLGGGMETQYF
>TRBV15|TRBJ2-3|TRBD1|.
TGTGCCACCAGCAGAGTGTACAGGGGTGATAGCACAGATACGCAGTATTTT
CATSRVYRGDSTDTQYF